The 20 T cell receptor beta chains below all came from one sample that was sequenced in a study of T cell repertoires in cytomegalovirus infection. TCRdb re-derived calls from the reads in MiXCR, one entry per CDR3 protein. The table lists some 320,000 distinct CDR3 sequences, 25% to 30% of them singletons. These receptors have no identified antigens. The material sequenced was cultured PBMCs, taken from culture after CMV antigen stimulation. These receptors originate from a human donor in good health (CMV status not recorded). Some clones in this sample may be carry-over from other donors' samples.

CDR3 amino acids: CASGLVISDRSNQPQHF. The CDR3 DNA follows: TGTGCTAGTGGTTTGGTAATCAGCGACAGGAGTAATCAGCCCCAGCATTTT. The rearrangement links TRBV12-5 to TRBJ1-5; a weak D match, TRBD1 (6 bases). Germline values: CDR1 LGHNT, CDR2 FRNRAP. The CDR3 loop spans 17 amino acids. The ends were cut back, 0 bases at V and 4 bases at J, with 16 bases in the middle.

The chain couples TRBV19 to TRBJ2-1, with 10 bases that match TRBD1. The V gene's germline CDR1 is LNHDA and CDR2 SQIVND (reference sequence). The CDR3 sequence is 15 residues long. J was trimmed by 3 bases and V by 6 bases; bases with no gene match: 5. The CDR3 region is CASSIDRGLYNEQFF. In DNA form, the CDR3 reads TGTGCCAGTAGCATCGACAGGGGGCTCTACAATGAGCAGTTCTTC.

This clonotype was detected only a few times. The chain couples TRBV7-2 to TRBJ1-5; D remains unclear. The CDR3 covers 14 residues. The germline V and J ends were trimmed by 0 bases and 6 bases, with 9 bases remaining between them. CDR1 and CDR2 (germline): SGHTA, FQGNSA. The CDR3 DNA reads TGTGCCAGCAGCTTAGCGCCGGGCCTTCAGCCCCAGCATTTT. As protein: CASSLAPGLQPQHF.

By proportion, this clonotype is medium-sized (0.01 to 0.1%). The chain recombines TRBV7-2 with TRBJ1-1; 9 nucleotides match TRBD1. CDR1 and CDR2 from the germline V gene are SGHTA and FQGNSA. After removal of 1 base from V and 1 base from J, the junction contained 7 bases not matched to a gene. The CDR3 runs to 17 residues. DNA of the CDR3: TGTGCCAGCAGCTTAGTTCGGGACAGGGAATGGAACACTGAAGCTTTCTTT. This translates into CASSLVRDREWNTEAFF.

This clonotype has a handful of counts. This chain links TRBV6-5 with TRBJ1-2, with 12 positions matching TRBD1. Germline CDR1 MNHEY, CDR2 SVGAGI. This CDR3 comprises 15 residues. After removal of 2 bases from V and 6 bases from J, the junction contained 4 bases not matched to a gene. The CDR3 loop reads CASSYLGTGGHGYTF. Written as DNA, the CDR3 is TGTGCCAGCAGTTACCTGGGGACAGGGGGCCATGGCTACACCTTC.

This clonotype has a handful of counts. CDR3 bases: TGTGCCATCACCCCTCGGGGGCAGGACCCACGGGGCTACACCTTC. This gives the protein CAITPRGQDPRGYTF. V usage is TRBV10-3 and J usage is TRBJ1-2; TRBD1 might be the D (6 bases). The V gene lost 7 bases and the J gene lost 8 bases, with 23 bases spanning the gap. This CDR3 is 15 amino acids long. Germline V gene data show CDR1 as ENHRY and CDR2 as SYGVKD.

This chain connects TRBV19 to TRBJ2-5; 7 nucleotides match TRBD1. Per germline, CDR1 LNHDA and CDR2 SQIVND (reference sequence). CDR3 length: 13 residues. CDR3 protein: CATATGLGETQYF. The CDR3 DNA reads TGTGCTACGGCGACAGGGCTTGGGGAGACCCAGTACTTC. Full variable domain (rest looked up from reference TRBV19 and TRBJ2-5): DGGITQSPKYLFRKEGQNVTLSCEQNLNHDAMYWYRQDPGQGLRLIYYSQIVNDFQKGDIAEGYSVSREKKESFPLTVTSAQKNPTAFYLCATATGLGETQYFGPGTRLLVL.

V is TRBV6-8 and J is TRBJ1-1; D is perhaps TRBD1 (5 bases). The CDR3 extends over 15 amino acids. The V gene lost 6 bases and the J gene lost 2 bases, with 16 bases spanning the gap. Germline V gene lookup returns CDR1 MNHGY and CDR2 SAAAGT. For the CDR3, the DNA is TGTGCCAGCAGCCCGGGACTCCCATCTAACACTGAAGCTTTCTTT. This sequence encodes CASSPGLPSNTEAFF.

V usage is TRBV5-1 and J usage is TRBJ1-2, with unresolved D. From germline, CDR1 is SGHRS and CDR2 YFSETQ. V lost 0 bases and J lost 8, with 8 bases in between. The CDR3 loop spans 12 amino acids. CDR3 bases: TGCGCCAGCAGCTTGGATGGGAACGGCTACACCTTC. Translation: CASSLDGNGYTF.

This clonotype has only a few counts. The gene calls are TRBV24-1 and TRBJ2-1; maybe TRBD2 (5 bases). CDR3 length equals 15 residues. The V gene lost 5 bases and the J gene lost 0 bases, with 10 bases spanning the gap. Looked up from germline, CDR1 is KGHDR and CDR2 is SFDVKD. The DNA for the CDR3 is TGTGCCACCAGTGCTAGCAGGAGCTCCTACAATGAGCAGTTCTTC. This encodes CATSASRSSYNEQFF.

This clonotype was picked up a small number of times. The rearrangement uses TRBV2 and TRBJ1-2; no firm D call. Germline CDR1 SNHLY, CDR2 FYNNEI. The germline V and J ends were trimmed by 7 bases and 0 bases, with 9 bases remaining between them. The CDR3 runs 13 residues. The CDR3 bases are TGTGCCAGCAAGGTCCGAGCTAACTATGGCTACACCTTC. This gives the protein CASKVRANYGYTF.

The V gene is TRBV7-2, the J gene TRBJ2-2; D perhaps matches TRBD1 (6 bases). Between the trimmed V and J ends, which lost 4 bases and 4 bases, there was a span of 16 bases. The CDR3 contains 16 residues. The germline gives CDR1 SGHTA, CDR2 FQGNSA. CDR3 nucleotides: TGTGCCAGCAGCTCCGCTAGGGGGTCGGCCACCGGGGAGCTGTTTTTT. It codes for CASSSARGSATGELFF.

The J gene is TRBJ2-5, the V gene TRBV7-6; D is perhaps TRBD1 (6 bases). CDR3 length: 14 amino acids. Germline CDR1 and CDR2: SGHVS and FNYEAQ. With 4 bases removed from V and 1 base from J, the gap between germline ends came to 10 bases. Here the CDR3 reads CASSSSDSQETQYF. In DNA, the CDR3 is TGTGCCAGCAGCTCGTCGGACAGCCAAGAGACCCAGTACTTC.

The chain combines TRBV30 with TRBJ1-4, with 9 bases lining up with TRBD1. V lost 7 bases, J lost 6 bases, and 9 bases stayed unmatched. This CDR3 has 14 amino acids. Germline lookup yields CDR1 GTSNPN and CDR2 SVGIG (reference sequence). The CDR3 DNA sequence: TGTGCCTTTACCGGGACAGGGAGCTATGAAAAACTGTTTTTT. Amino acid sequence: CAFTGTGSYEKLFF. The variable domain in full, completed from reference TRBV30 and TRBJ1-4, reads SQTIHQWPATLVQPVGSPLSLECTVEGTSNPNLYWYRQAAGRGLQLLFYSVGIGQISSEVPQNLSASRPQDRQFILSSKKLLLSDSGFYLCAFTGTGSYEKLFFGSGTQLSVL.

This clonotype has just a few counts. The gene calls are TRBV5-4 and TRBJ1-2, with 7 positions matching TRBD1. Per germline, CDR1 SGHNT and CDR2 YYREEE (reference sequence). The CDR3 loop spans 15 amino acids. V dropped 2 bases and J dropped 0; count of bases not matched to a gene: 4. The CDR3, as DNA: TGTGCCAGCAGCTTAGGGGACAGATCTAACTATGGCTACACCTTC. Its translation is CASSLGDRSNYGYTF. The full variable domain, in which reference TRBV5-4 and TRBJ1-2 provide the parts outside the CDR3, is ETGVTQSPTHLIKTRGQQVTLRCSSQSGHNTVSWYQQALGQGPQFIFQYYREEENGRGNFPPRFSGLQFPNYSSELNVNALELDDSALYLCASSLGDRSNYGYTFGSGTRLTVV.

The chain recombines TRBV6-6 with TRBJ1-2; D may be TRBD1 (5 bases). Looked up from germline, CDR1 is MNHNY and CDR2 is SVGAGI (reference sequence). Trimming stripped 8 bases from V and 2 bases from J, with 18 bases between. The CDR3 has 15 amino acids. CDR3 DNA sequence: TGTGCCAGCCGTCCGGGACCTAGGGCGAACTATGGCTACACCTTC. Protein sequence: CASRPGPRANYGYTF.

The rearrangement links TRBV20-1 to TRBJ2-7; TRBD2 matches at 12 bases. The CDR3 runs to 19 residues. The germline CDR1 and CDR2 sequences are DFQATT and SNEGSKA (reference sequence). Trimming cost V 1 base and J 5 bases; bases outside gene matches: 18. The CDR3 DNA sequence: TGCAGTGCTAGAGGGGACAATATGGCTAGCGGGAGGGCCCCCCACGAGCAGTACTTC. Translating gives CSARGDNMASGRAPHEQYF.

This clonotype turned up a few times. V gene TRBV7-2 combines with J gene TRBJ2-7; D is possibly TRBD1 (6 bases). Germline V gene sequence: CDR1 SGHTA, CDR2 FQGNSA. V lost 3 bases and J 3 bases, leaving 9 bases between the germline ends. This CDR3 region has 13 residues. The CDR3 spells CASSFGQIYEQYF. The CDR3 region has the DNA TGTGCCAGCAGCTTCGGACAGATCTACGAGCAGTACTTC. The complete variable domain, with remaining parts taken from reference TRBV7-2 and TRBJ2-7, reads GAGVSQSPSNKVTEKGKDVELRCDPISGHTALYWYRQSLGQGLEFLIYFQGNSAPDKSGLPSDRFSAERTGGSVSTLTIQRTQQEDSAVYLCASSFGQIYEQYFGPGTRLTVT.

The V call is TRBV27, the J call TRBJ1-1; 7 bases align to TRBD1. The CDR3 totals 13 residues. Per the germline V gene, CDR1 is MNHEY and CDR2 is SMNVEV (reference sequence). V dropped 7 bases and J dropped 0; count of bases not matched to a gene: 2. As DNA, the CDR3 is TGTGCCAGCACGACAGGGCTGAACACTGAAGCTTTCTTT. It specifies CASTTGLNTEAFF.

V gene TRBV2 combines with J gene TRBJ2-7; D might be TRBD2 (6 bases). V lost 6 bases and J 4 bases, leaving 16 bases between the germline ends. The germline V gene has CDR1 SNHLY and CDR2 FYNNEI. The CDR3 sequence is 14 residues long. CDR3 in amino acids: CASRNDGGRYEQYF. The CDR3 DNA sequence: TGTGCCAGCAGAAACGACGGGGGAAGGTACGAGCAGTACTTC.